This T cell receptor beta chain was recovered during a study of T cell repertoires in cytomegalovirus infection (dated by TCRdb to between 2018 and 2021). About the full investigation: Because public TCR beta signatures pointed to carriage of CMV infection together with the matching HLA type, the HLA type of each donor mattered for the analysis.

Study-wide findings and limitations: In the ex vivo response, HLA-C-restricted CMV-specific TCR beta clonotypes were dominant, and in two of eight donors the single most frequent clonotype came from this HLA-C-restricted group. In both this cohort and an independent cohort of 300 to 450 donors, the cumulative frequency of public TCR beta family members distinguished carriers of CMV infection plus the relevant HLA type.

TCRdb lists the instrument as Illumina HiSeq 1500. The raw public data were reprocessed by TCRdb itself: fastp quality trimming at Q25, MiXCR clonotype calling, in-frame beta chains only. Rows are unified per CDR3 protein, each entry keeping the most common DNA and genes. The sample includes just under 300,000 distinct CDR3 sequences, with approximately 10% observed a single time. Of the sample, around 2.5% is held by the ten largest clones. V is clipped by 4 bases and J by 6 bases, and the sequence between their germline boundaries is 16 bases long. The CDR3 starts with the cysteine, ends with the phenylalanine, and has 14 residues. Solely the CDR3 DNA is kept, with 42 bases framed from the first base. CDR1 is given as DFQATT and CDR2 as SNEGSKA, both from the germline V gene (reference sequence). This clonotype has a count of ten or more. Its antigen remains unidentified. No base quality information exists; no much larger clone differs at one position.

The chain is encoded by TRBV20-1 joined to TRBJ1-3, and perhaps TRBD1 as D gene, on 5 matching bases. The receptor comes from a human donor in good health (CMV status not recorded). Some clones in this sample may be carry-over from other donors' samples. Sequenced: PBMCs. The CDR3 amino acid sequence is: CSATRRGLENTIYF. DNA sequence: TGCAGTGCTACGCGAAGGGGCCTCGAAAACACCATATATTTT.